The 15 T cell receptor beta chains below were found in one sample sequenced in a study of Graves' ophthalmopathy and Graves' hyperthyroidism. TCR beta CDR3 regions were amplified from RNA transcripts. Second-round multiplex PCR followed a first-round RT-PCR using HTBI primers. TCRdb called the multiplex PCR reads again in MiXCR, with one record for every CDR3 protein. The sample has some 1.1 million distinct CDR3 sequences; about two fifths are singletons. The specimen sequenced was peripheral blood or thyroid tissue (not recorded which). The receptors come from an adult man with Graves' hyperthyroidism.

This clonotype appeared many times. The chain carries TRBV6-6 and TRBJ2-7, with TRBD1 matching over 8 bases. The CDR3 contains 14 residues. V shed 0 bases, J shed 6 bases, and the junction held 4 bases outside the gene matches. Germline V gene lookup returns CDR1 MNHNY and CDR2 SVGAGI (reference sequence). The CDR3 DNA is TGTGCCAGCAGTTACTCGACAGGGGCCGGCGAGCAGTACTTC. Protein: CASSYSTGAGEQYF.

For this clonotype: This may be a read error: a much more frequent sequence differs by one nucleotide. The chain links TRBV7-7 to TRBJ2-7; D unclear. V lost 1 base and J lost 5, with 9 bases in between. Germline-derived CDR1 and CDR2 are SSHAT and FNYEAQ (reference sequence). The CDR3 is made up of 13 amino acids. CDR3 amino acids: CASSLEPSHEQYF. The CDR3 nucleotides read TGTGCCAGCAGCTTAGAACCATCTCACGAGCAGTACTTC.

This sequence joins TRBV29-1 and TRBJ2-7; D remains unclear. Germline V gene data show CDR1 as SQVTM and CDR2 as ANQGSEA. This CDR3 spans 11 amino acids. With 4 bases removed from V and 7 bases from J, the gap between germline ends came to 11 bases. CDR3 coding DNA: TGCAGCGTTGCGCTGGGTGGGGAGCAGTACTTC. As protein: CSVALGGEQYF.

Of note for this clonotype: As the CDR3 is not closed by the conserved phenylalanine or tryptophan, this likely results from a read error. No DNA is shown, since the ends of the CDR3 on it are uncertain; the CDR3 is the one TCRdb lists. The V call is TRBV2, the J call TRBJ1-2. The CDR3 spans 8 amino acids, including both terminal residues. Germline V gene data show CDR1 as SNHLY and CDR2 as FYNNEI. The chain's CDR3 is CASSEAPL.

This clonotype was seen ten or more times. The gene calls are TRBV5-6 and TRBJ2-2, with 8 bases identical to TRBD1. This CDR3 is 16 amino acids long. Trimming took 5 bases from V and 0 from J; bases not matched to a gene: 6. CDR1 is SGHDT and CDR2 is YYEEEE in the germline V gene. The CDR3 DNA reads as TGTGCCAGCAGTTTAGTGGGACAGGCGAACACCGGGGAGCTGTTTTTT. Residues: CASSLVGQANTGELFF.

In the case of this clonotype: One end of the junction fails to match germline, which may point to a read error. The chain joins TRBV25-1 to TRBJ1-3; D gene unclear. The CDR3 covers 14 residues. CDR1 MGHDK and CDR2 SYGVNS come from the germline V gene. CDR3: CTSRDRASGNTIYF. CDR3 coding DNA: TGTACCAGCAGAGACCGGGCCTCTGGAAACACCATATATTTT.

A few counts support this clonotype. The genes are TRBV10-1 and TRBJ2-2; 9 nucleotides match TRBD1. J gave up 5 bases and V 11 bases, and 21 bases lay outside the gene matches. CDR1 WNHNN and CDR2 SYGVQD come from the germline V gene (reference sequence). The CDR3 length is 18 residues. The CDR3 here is CAGNPGQGHSPQTGELFF. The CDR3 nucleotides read TGCGCCGGGAATCCGGGACAGGGACATTCGCCGCAAACCGGGGAGCTGTTTTTT.

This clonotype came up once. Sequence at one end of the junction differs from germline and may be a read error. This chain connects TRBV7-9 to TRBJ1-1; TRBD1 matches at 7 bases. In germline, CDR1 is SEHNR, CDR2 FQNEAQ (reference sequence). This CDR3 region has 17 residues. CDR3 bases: TGTGCCAGCAGTCCCAGGCGTACAGGGGTGGTGGACACTGAATCTTTCTTT. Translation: CASSPRRTGVVDTESFF.

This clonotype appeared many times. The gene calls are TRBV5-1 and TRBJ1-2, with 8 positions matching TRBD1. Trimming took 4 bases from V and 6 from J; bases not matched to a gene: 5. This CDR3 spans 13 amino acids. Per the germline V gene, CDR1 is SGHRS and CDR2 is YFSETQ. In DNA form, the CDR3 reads TGCGCCAGCAGCATCAACAGGGGGAATGGCTACACCTTC. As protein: CASSINRGNGYTF.

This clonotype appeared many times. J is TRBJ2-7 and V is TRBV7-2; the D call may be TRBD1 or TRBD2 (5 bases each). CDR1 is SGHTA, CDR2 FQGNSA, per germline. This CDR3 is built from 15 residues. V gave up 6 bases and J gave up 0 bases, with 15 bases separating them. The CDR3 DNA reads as TGTGCCAGCAGTCTCCGGGGCGGTACCTCCTACGAGCAGTACTTC. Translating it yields CASSLRGGTSYEQYF.

Written as DNA, the CDR3 is TGTGCCACCAGCAGTTACTCGCCTAGCGGGGGGCAGAGGGAGACCCAGTACTTC. This sequence encodes CATSSYSPSGGQRETQYF. The chain combines TRBV15 with TRBJ2-5; TRBD2 agrees at 11 bases. The CDR3 has 18 amino acids. The V gene's germline CDR1 is LNHNV and CDR2 YYDKDF (reference sequence). Trimming cost V 3 bases and J 5 bases; bases outside gene matches: 14.

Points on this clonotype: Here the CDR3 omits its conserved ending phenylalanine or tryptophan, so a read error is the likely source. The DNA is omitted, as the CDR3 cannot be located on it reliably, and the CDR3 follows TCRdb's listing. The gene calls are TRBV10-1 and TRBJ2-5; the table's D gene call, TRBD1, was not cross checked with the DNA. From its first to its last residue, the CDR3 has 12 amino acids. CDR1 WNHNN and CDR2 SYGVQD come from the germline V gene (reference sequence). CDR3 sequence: CASSDPLGSLYS.

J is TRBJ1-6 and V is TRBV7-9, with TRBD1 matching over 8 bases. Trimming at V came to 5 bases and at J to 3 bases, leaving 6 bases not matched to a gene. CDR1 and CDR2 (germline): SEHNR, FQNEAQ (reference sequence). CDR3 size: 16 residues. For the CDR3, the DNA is TGTGCCAGCAGCACGCCGGGACAGGTCTATAATTCACCCCTCCACTTT. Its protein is CASSTPGQVYNSPLHF.

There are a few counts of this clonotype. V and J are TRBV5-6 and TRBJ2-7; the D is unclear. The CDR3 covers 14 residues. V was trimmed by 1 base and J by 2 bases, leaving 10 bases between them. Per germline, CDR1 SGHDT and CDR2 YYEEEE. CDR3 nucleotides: TGTGCCAGCAGCTTGTTGGCCAGCGCCTACGAGCAGTACTTC. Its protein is CASSLLASAYEQYF.

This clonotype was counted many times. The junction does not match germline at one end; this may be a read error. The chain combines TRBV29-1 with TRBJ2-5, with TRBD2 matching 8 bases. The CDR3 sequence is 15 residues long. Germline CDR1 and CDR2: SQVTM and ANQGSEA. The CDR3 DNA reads TGCGGCGTTGCCTTGACGGGGGGGTTCCAAGAGACCCAGTACTTC. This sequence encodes CGVALTGGFQETQYF.